This T cell receptor beta chain came from a study of T-cell memory formation after mild COVID-19. Study-level information: Clusters were largely donor specific. General study findings and limits: Memory from before infection featured some responding clones, which suggests cross-reactive memory joined. Balance between CD4 and CD8 was seen in clones contracting day 15 to 85, and a CD4+ lean was seen in later expanders.

The length of the CDR3 is 15 residues. The germline V gene encodes CDR1 SGHKS and CDR2 YYEKEE (reference sequence). The ends were cut back, 4 bases at V and 0 bases at J, with 13 bases in the middle. TCRalpha and TCRbeta libraries used 5'RACE with constant-segment primers and UMIs. MiXCR, applied by TCRdb to the 5' RACE reads, yields one record per CDR3 protein. The data hold 150,000 to 200,000 distinct CDR3 sequences, with approximately 10% observed a single time. Regarding this clonotype: Its target is unknown.

The chain uses TRBV5-5 and TRBJ1-1; TRBD1 might be the D (6 bases). Sequencing input: PBMCs or a T cell subset sorted from them (not recorded which). The TCR comes from a young man who had mild COVID-19 (a few samples of this study predate the infection). Cell type and time point are not known. CDR3 in amino acids: CASSKEQGVNTEAFF. The CDR3 coding sequence is TGTGCCAGCAGCAAGGAACAGGGCGTGAACACTGAAGCTTTCTTT.